The 21 T cell receptor beta chains below come from one sample, sequenced in a study of cytomegalovirus exposure and HLA in healthy donors (dated by TCRdb to 2017 to 2019). The method behind the library was the immunoSEQ multiplex PCR assay. The table was pulled from immuneACCESS by TCRdb, which kept in-frame rearrangements only. Such tables lose some clones; where checked, under half of the loss comes from unresolved V genes, and the rest has no known cause. Recorded for this sample are some 140,000 clones; about 86% of them occurred a single time. Less than 3.5% of the sample goes to the ten largest clones. The specimen was PBMCs. The source of these receptors is a man between 18 and 29 years old in good health and CMV-seronegative.

This clone has just a few counts. V gene TRBV5-1 combines with J gene TRBJ1-6, with TRBD1 matching 9 bases. Germline CDR1 and CDR2: SGHRS and YFSETQ. The CDR3 covers 15 residues. V shed 3 bases, J shed 7 bases, and the junction held 5 bases outside the gene matches. Here the CDR3 reads CASSYAGTGNSPLHF. The CDR3 bases are TGCGCCAGCAGCTACGCCGGGACAGGGAATTCACCCCTCCACTTT.

The chain recombines TRBV6-5 with TRBJ2-7, with D possibly TRBD1 on 5 matching bases. Trimming pared 5 bases from V and 2 bases from J, leaving 10 bases between. CDR1 is MNHEY and CDR2 is SVGAGI in the germline V gene. The CDR3 is 13 residues long. The CDR3 reads CASSKQGPYEQYF. The CDR3 bases are TGTGCCAGCAGTAAGCAGGGTCCCTACGAGCAGTACTTC.

This rearrangement joins TRBV4-3 to TRBJ2-1; 9 positions agree with TRBD2. Trimming cost V 4 bases and J 8 bases; bases outside gene matches: 9. Germline V gene data show CDR1 as LGHNA and CDR2 as YSLEER. CDR3 length: 15 residues. CDR3 in amino acids: CASSRLAGGLDEQFF. CDR3 DNA sequence: TGCGCCAGCAGCCGTTTGGCGGGAGGGCTTGATGAGCAGTTCTTC.

This clone was recorded a few times. The J gene is TRBJ1-6, the V gene TRBV10-3; a weak D match, TRBD1 (6 bases). The V gene lost 0 bases and the J gene lost 6 bases, with 9 bases spanning the gap. Germline lookup yields CDR1 ENHRY and CDR2 SYGVKD. The CDR3 covers 15 residues. In nucleotides, the CDR3 is TGTGCCATCAGTGAGTCCGGGACATTTAATTCACCCCTCCACTTT. This translates into CAISESGTFNSPLHF.

The CDR3 spells CASSYLVGAGEDGEQFF. The CDR3 DNA sequence: TGTGCCAGCAGTTACCTCGTAGGAGCGGGAGAAGATGGTGAGCAGTTCTTC. The rearrangement links TRBV28 to TRBJ2-1; 8 bases agree with TRBD2. Germline values: CDR1 MDHEN, CDR2 SYDVKM. This CDR3 contains 17 residues. Germline trimming cut 4 bases from V and 9 bases from J; bases unmatched to any gene: 17.

The V gene is TRBV7-2, the J gene TRBJ2-5, with 11 bases identical to TRBD2. V gave up 1 base and J gave up 2 bases; unmatched junction bases: 6. The CDR3 consists of 17 residues. Germline CDR1 reads SGHTA; CDR2 reads FQGNSA. This CDR3 is CASSLGRLAGPQETQYF. In DNA form, the CDR3 reads TGTGCCAGCAGCTTAGGTAGACTAGCGGGGCCGCAAGAGACCCAGTACTTC. The variable domain in full, completed from reference TRBV7-2 and TRBJ2-5, reads GAGVSQSPSNKVTEKGKDVELRCDPISGHTALYWYRQSLGQGLEFLIYFQGNSAPDKSGLPSDRFSAERTGGSVSTLTIQRTQQEDSAVYLCASSLGRLAGPQETQYFGPGTRLLVL.

The J gene is TRBJ1-2, the V gene TRBV5-6; no definite D call. Trimming cost V 4 bases and J 0 bases, with 10 bases left between them. Germline V gives CDR1 SGHDT, CDR2 YYEEEE. The CDR3 covers 14 residues. This chain's CDR3 is CASSRIDSNYGYTF. CDR3 sequence (DNA): TGTGCCAGCAGCCGAATAGACTCTAACTATGGCTACACCTTC.

This clone was observed a single time. The chain employs TRBV6-6 and TRBJ1-5; TRBD1 might be the D (6 bases). Germline-derived CDR1 and CDR2 are MNHNY and SVGAGI (reference sequence). The germline V and J ends were trimmed by 6 bases and 7 bases, with 13 bases remaining between them. The CDR3 runs 13 residues. CDR3 bases: TGTGCCAGCAGCCGACAGGTCTCCCAGCCCCAGCATTTT. Its translation: CASSRQVSQPQHF.

This chain joins TRBV6-1 and TRBJ2-7, with 10 bases aligning to TRBD1. V lost 6 bases and J lost 2; bases outside the gene matches: 1. The germline V gene encodes CDR1 MNHNS and CDR2 SASEGT. This CDR3 has 13 residues. DNA for the CDR3: TGTGCCAGCAGAGGACAGGGGGCCTACGAGCAGTACTTC. This codes for CASRGQGAYEQYF.

The CDR3 spells CASSPPTETYEQYF. The DNA of the CDR3 is TGTGCCAGCTCACCACCGACTGAAACCTACGAGCAGTACTTC. The chain recombines TRBV18 with TRBJ2-7; D not certain. Germline V CDR1 and CDR2: KGHSH, LQKENI. The germline V and J ends were trimmed by 0 bases and 2 bases, with 8 bases remaining between them. The CDR3 totals 14 residues.

This CDR3 reads CASSYSTEGANIQYF. The CDR3 DNA sequence: TGTGCCAGCAGTTACTCGACCGAGGGGGCAAACATTCAGTACTTC. The chain uses TRBV6-5 and TRBJ2-4, with TRBD1 identical over 7 bases. The trim removed 0 bases at V and 6 bases at J, leaving 5 bases unmatched. CDR1 is MNHEY, CDR2 SVGAGI, per germline. The CDR3 length is 15 residues.

This clone was counted once. The rearrangement joins TRBV7-9 to TRBJ1-1, with a weak D call TRBD1 (5 bases). CDR1 and CDR2 from the germline V gene are SEHNR and FQNEAQ (reference sequence). The V end lost 4 bases, the J end lost 1 base, and 16 bases lay between the germline ends. The CDR3 is 16 amino acids. The CDR3 loop reads CASSSWLAGPNTEAFF. DNA for the CDR3: TGTGCCAGCAGCTCCTGGCTCGCGGGACCGAACACTGAAGCTTTCTTT.

The chain employs TRBV9 and TRBJ2-7; 7 bases fit TRBD1. The V gene's germline CDR1 is SGDLS and CDR2 YYNGEE. V shed 0 bases and J 5 bases; nucleotides not matched to a gene: 2. This CDR3 spans 13 amino acids. The CDR3 DNA reads as TGTGCCAGCAGCGTAGAGCAGGGGGACGAGCAGTACTTC. Translation gives CASSVEQGDEQYF.

The gene calls are TRBV4-2 and TRBJ2-5; the D gene is possibly TRBD1 (5 bases). Germline CDR1 LGHNA, CDR2 YNFKEQ. There are 13 residues in the CDR3. The germline V and J ends were trimmed by 0 bases and 7 bases, with 9 bases remaining between them. The CDR3 nucleotides read TGTGCCAGCAGCCAAGAAACAGGTGGGACCCAGTACTTC. This translates into CASSQETGGTQYF.

This rearrangement joins TRBV11-2 to TRBJ2-5, with a possible D match to TRBD2 (6 bases). The CDR3 sequence is 15 residues long. Germline CDR1 and CDR2: SGHAT and FQNNGV. The ends were cut back, 1 base at V and 1 base at J, with 10 bases in the middle. CDR3 DNA sequence: TGTGCCAGCAGCTTAGTGGGAGGCCTCCAAGAGACCCAGTACTTC. This gives the protein CASSLVGGLQETQYF.

This chain connects TRBV2 to TRBJ2-5; no reliable D call. The CDR3 extends over 14 amino acids. Germline-derived CDR1 and CDR2 are SNHLY and FYNNEI. Trimming took 1 base from V and 2 from J, leaving 8 bases between them. CDR3: CASSEVTSQETQYF. The CDR3 DNA is TGTGCCAGCAGTGAAGTTACGAGTCAAGAGACCCAGTACTTC.

The chain carries TRBV19 and TRBJ2-7, with TRBD2 matching 12 bases. V shed 4 bases, J shed 5 bases, and the junction held 9 bases outside the gene matches. This CDR3 has 16 amino acids. Germline loops: CDR1 LNHDA, CDR2 SQIVND (reference sequence). The CDR3 DNA reads TGTGCCAGTAGTAAAGTAAGACTAGCGGGGGAGCACGAGCAGTACTTC. Its protein is CASSKVRLAGEHEQYF. Filled out from reference TRBV19 and TRBJ2-7, the complete variable domain reads DGGITQSPKYLFRKEGQNVTLSCEQNLNHDAMYWYRQDPGQGLRLIYYSQIVNDFQKGDIAEGYSVSREKKESFPLTVTSAQKNPTAFYLCASSKVRLAGEHEQYFGPGTRLTVT.

The chain uses TRBV6-5 and TRBJ1-1; the D is unclear. The CDR3 is 13 amino acids. Germline V CDR1 and CDR2: MNHEY, SVGAGI. With 2 bases removed from V and 0 bases from J, the gap between germline ends came to 4 bases. The CDR3 nucleotides are TGTGCCAGCAGTTACGCGCTGAACACTGAAGCTTTCTTT. Protein: CASSYALNTEAFF.

The genes are TRBV5-6 and TRBJ1-2, with TRBD1 identical over 10 bases. CDR3 length: 14 residues. V shed 4 bases, J shed 3 bases, and the junction held 3 bases outside the gene matches. The germline CDR1 and CDR2 sequences are SGHDT and YYEEEE. The CDR3 DNA sequence: TGTGCCAGCAGCCTCGGACAGGGGGACTATGGCTACACCTTC. It yields the protein CASSLGQGDYGYTF.

The chain combines TRBV29-1 with TRBJ2-3; D remains ambiguous. This CDR3 has 12 amino acids. Germline V gene data show CDR1 as SQVTM and CDR2 as ANQGSEA. Trimming stripped 3 bases from V and 4 bases from J, with 8 bases between. The CDR3 loop reads CSVEKLPDTQYF. CDR3 sequence (DNA): TGCAGCGTTGAGAAACTGCCAGATACGCAGTATTTT.

This clone was seen just once. V usage is TRBV5-1 and J usage is TRBJ2-5; TRBD1 aligns across 8 bases. The CDR3 runs to 14 residues. V lost 4 bases and J lost 3; bases outside the gene matches: 5. Looked up from germline, CDR1 is SGHRS and CDR2 is YFSETQ. The DNA of the CDR3 is TGCGCCAGCAGCCACGGGACAGGTGAAGAGACCCAGTACTTC. This sequence encodes CASSHGTGEETQYF.